This paragraph covers one T cell receptor (beta chain) sequence. The CDR3 contains 14 residues. V was cut by 5 bases and J by 0 bases, with 7 bases left in between. Per the germline V gene, CDR1 is SEHNR and CDR2 is FQNEAQ (reference sequence). Approximately 9.2 milliliters was the volume of peripheral blood drawn from each donor. Whenever a sample was processed, at least 6.5 million PBMCs were isolated. This sample is part of a study of blood T cells in healthy people across ages. Across the whole study: The template switching approach captured approximately one barcoded beta molecule for every two T cells.

A J-beta primer mix and a sample-barcoded 5' primer were used in a second PCR of about 7 to 12 cycles. One entry per CDR3 protein, called by TCRdb with MiXCR from the 5' RACE reads. The table has approximately 1,000,000 distinct CDR3 sequences, 30% to 40% seen once. This receptor was obtained from a man aged 18-30 years in good health. J is TRBJ1-4 and V is TRBV7-9, with D hard to call. Sequenced input: blood. In nucleotides, the CDR3 is TGTGCCAGCAGCGGACCCGCAACTAATGAAAAACTGTTTTTT. It specifies CASSGPATNEKLFF.